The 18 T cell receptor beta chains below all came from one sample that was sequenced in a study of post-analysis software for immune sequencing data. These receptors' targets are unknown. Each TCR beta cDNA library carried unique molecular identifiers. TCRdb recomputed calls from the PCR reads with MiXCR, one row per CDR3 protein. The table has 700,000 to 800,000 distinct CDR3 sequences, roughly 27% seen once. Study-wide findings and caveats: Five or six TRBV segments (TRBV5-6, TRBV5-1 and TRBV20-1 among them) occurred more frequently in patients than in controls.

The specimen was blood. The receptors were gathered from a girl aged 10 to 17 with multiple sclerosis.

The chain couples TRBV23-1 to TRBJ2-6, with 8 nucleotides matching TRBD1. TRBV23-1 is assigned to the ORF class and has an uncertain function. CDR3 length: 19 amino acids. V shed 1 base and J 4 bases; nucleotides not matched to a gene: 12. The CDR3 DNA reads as TGCGCCAGCAGTCAATTTCAGGCGGGCCAGGGGGCGGGGGCCAACGTCCTGACTTTC. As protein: CASSQFQAGQGAGANVLTF.

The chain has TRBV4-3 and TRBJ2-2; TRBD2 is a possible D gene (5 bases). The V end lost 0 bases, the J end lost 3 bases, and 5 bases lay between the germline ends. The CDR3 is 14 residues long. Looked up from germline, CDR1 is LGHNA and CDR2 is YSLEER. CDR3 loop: CASSQEDYTGELFF. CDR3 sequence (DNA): TGCGCCAGCAGCCAAGAGGACTACACCGGGGAGCTGTTTTTT.

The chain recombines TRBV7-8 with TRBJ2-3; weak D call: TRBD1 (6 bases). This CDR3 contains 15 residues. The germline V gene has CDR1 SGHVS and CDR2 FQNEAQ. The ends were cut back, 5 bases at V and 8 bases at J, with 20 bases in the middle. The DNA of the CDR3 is TGTGCCAGCAGCCATCTAGGAGGTCTCAGGGGTACGCAGTATTTT. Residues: CASSHLGGLRGTQYF.

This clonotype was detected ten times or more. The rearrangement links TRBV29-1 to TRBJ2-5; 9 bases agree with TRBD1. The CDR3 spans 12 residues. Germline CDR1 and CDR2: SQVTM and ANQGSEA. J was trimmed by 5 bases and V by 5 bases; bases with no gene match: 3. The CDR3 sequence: CSVSDRGETQYF. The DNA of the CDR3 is TGCAGCGTTTCTGACAGGGGGGAGACCCAGTACTTC.

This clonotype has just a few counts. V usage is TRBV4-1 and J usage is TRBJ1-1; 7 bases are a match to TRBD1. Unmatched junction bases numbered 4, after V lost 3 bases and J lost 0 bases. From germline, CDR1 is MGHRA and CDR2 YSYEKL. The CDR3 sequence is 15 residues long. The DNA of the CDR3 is TGCGCCAGCAGCCAGGAGACAGGGTTGAACACTGAAGCTTTCTTT. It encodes CASSQETGLNTEAFF.

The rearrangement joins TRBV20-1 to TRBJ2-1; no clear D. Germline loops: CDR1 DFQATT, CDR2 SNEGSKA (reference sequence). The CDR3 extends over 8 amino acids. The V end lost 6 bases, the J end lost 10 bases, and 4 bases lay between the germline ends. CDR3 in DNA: TGCAGTGCGGGGGAGCAGTTCTTC. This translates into CSAGEQFF.

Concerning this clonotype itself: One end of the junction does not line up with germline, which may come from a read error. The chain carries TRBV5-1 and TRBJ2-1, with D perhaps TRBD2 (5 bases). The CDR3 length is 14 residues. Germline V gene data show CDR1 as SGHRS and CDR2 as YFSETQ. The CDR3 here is CASSPLDWYNGQFF. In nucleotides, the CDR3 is TGCGCCAGCAGCCCGCTGGACTGGTACAATGGGCAGTTCTTC.

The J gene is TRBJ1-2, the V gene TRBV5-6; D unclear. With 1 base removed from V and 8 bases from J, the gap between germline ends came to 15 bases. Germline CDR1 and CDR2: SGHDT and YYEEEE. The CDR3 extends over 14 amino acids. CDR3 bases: TGTGCCAGCAGCTTGCGAAACGGCGGGAGCGGCTACACCTTC. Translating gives CASSLRNGGSGYTF.

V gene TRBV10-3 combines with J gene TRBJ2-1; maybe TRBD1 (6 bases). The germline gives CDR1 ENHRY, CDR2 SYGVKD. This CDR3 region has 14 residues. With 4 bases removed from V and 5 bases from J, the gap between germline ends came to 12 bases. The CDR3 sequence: CAISGRTENNEQFF. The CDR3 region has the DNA TGTGCCATCAGTGGAAGGACAGAGAACAATGAGCAGTTCTTC.

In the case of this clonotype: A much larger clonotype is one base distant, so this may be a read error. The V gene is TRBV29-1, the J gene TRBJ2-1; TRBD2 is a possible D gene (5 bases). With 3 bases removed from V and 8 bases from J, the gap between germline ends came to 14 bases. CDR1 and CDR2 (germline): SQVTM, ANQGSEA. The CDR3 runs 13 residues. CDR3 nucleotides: TGCAGCGTTGATGGGGAGAGTGGCTATGAGCAGTTCTTC. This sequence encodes CSVDGESGYEQFF.

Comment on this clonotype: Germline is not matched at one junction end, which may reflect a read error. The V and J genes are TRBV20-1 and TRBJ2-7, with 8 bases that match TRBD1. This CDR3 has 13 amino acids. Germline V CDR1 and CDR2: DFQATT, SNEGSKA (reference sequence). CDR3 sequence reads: CSARGQGFYERYF. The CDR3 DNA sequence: TGCAGTGCCCGCGGACAGGGATTCTACGAGCGGTACTTC.

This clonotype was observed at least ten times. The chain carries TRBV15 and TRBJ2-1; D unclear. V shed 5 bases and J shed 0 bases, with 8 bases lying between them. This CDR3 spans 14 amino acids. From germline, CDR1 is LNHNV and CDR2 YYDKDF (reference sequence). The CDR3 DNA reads TGTGCCACCAGCGGGGTGAGCTCCTACAATGAGCAGTTCTTC. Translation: CATSGVSSYNEQFF.

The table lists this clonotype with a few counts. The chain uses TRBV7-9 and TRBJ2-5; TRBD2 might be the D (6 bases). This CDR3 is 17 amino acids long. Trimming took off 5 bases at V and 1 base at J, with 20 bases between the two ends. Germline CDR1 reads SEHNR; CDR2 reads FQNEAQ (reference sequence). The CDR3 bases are TGTGCCAGCAGCCGTGGCCAGCGGGTCCTTACCCAAGAGACCCAGTACTTC. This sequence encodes CASSRGQRVLTQETQYF.

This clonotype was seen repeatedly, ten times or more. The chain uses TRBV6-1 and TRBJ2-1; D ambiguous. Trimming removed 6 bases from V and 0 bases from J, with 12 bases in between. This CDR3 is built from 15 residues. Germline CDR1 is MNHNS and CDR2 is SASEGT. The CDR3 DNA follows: TGTGCCAGCAGCCCGAGAGATAGCTCCTACAATGAGCAGTTCTTC. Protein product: CASSPRDSSYNEQFF.

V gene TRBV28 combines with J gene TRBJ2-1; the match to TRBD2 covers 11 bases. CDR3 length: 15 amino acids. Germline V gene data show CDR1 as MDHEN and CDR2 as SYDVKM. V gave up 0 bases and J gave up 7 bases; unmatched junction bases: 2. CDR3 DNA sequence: TGTGCCAGCAGTTTATGGGGACTAGCGGTGAATGAGCAGTTCTTC. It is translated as CASSLWGLAVNEQFF.

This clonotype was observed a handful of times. Written as DNA, the CDR3 is TGCAGTGCTAGTTCCAGGGGGCTTTCCTACGAGCAGTACTTC. Translated, it gives CSASSRGLSYEQYF. The rearrangement joins TRBV20-1 to TRBJ2-7, with 8 bases fitting TRBD1. J lost 1 base, V lost 3 bases, and 5 bases had no gene match. CDR1 and CDR2 from the germline V gene are DFQATT and SNEGSKA (reference sequence). The CDR3 is made up of 14 amino acids.

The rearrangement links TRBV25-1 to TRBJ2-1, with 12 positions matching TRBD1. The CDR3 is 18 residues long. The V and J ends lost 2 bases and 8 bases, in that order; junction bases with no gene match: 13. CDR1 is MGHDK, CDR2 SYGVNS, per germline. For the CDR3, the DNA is TGTGCCAGCAGTGAAACCCGTCCGGGACAGGGGGCTAGGGATGAGCAGTTCTTC. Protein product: CASSETRPGQGARDEQFF.

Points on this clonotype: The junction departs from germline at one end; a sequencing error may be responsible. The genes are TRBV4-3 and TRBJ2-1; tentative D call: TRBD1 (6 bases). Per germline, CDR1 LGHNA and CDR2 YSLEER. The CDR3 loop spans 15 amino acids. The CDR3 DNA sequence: TGCGCCAACAGCCAGACGTCAACAGGGTTCCATGAGCAGTTCTTC. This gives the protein CANSQTSTGFHEQFF.